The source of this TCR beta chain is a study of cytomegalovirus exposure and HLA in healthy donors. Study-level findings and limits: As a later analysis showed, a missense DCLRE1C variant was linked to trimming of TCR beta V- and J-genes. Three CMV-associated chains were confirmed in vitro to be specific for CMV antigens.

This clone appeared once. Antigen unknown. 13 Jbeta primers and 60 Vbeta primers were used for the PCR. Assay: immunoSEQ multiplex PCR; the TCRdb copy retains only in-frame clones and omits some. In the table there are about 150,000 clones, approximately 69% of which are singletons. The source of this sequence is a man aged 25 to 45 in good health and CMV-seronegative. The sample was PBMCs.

This CDR3 is CASSKDSLGETQYF. The CDR3 DNA reads as TGTGCCAGCTCAAAGGACAGTCTAGGCGAGACCCAGTACTTC. V gene TRBV18 combines with J gene TRBJ2-5; a possible D gene is TRBD1 (6 bases). Trimming removed 5 bases at V and 5 bases at J, with 15 bases between. CDR3 length equals 14 residues. Germline V gene sequence: CDR1 KGHSH, CDR2 LQKENI.